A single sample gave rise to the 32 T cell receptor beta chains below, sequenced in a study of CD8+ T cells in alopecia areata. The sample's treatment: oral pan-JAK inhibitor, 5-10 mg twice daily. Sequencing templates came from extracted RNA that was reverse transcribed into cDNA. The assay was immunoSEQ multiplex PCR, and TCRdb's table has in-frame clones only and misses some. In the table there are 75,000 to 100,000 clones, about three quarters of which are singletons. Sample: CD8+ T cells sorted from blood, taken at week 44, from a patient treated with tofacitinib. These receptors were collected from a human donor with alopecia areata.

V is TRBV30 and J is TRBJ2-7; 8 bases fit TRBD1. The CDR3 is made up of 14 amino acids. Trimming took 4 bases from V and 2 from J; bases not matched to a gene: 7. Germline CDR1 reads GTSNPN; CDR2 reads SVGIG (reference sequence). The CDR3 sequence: CAWTPGQGAYEQYF. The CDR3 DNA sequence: TGTGCCTGGACCCCCGGACAGGGAGCCTACGAGCAGTACTTC.

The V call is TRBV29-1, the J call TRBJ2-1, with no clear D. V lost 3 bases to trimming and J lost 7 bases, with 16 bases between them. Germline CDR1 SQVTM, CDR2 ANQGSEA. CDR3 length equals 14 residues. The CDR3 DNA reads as TGCAGCGTTGACGGGCAGGCGGCCGGGAATGAGCAGTTCTTC. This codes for CSVDGQAAGNEQFF.

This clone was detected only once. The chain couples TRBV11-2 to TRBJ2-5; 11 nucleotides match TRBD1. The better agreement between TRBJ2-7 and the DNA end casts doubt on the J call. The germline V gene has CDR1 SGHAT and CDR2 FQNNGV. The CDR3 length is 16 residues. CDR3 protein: CASSLPGTGGAYEQYF. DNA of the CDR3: TGTGCCAGCAGCTTACCCGGGACAGGGGGAGCCTACGAGCAGTACTTC.

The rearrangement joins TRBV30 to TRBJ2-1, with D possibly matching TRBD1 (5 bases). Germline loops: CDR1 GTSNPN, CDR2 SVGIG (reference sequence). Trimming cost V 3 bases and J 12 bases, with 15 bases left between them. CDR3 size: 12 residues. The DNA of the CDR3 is TGTGCCTGGAGCCAGGCCAGGGTTGGGCAGTTCTTC. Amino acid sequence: CAWSQARVGQFF.

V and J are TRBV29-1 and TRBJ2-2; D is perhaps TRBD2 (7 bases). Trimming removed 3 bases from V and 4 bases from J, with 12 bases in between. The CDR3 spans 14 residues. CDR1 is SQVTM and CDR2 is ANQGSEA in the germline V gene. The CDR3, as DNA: TGCAGCGTTGAGCGGGGGCGGGGCACCGGGGAGCTGTTTTTT. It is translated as CSVERGRGTGELFF.

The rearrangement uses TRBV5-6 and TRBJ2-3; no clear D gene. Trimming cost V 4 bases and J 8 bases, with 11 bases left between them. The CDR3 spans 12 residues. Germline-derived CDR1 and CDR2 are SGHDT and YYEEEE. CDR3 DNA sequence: TGTGCCAGCAGCGCCTCCCCAGCTACGCAGTATTTT. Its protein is CASSASPATQYF.

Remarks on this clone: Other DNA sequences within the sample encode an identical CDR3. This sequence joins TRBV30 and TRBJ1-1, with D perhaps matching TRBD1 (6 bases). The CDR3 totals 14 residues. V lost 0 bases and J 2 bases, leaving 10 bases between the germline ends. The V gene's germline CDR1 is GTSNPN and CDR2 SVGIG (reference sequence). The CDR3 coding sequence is TGTGCCTGGAGTGTAGGGGGGCTTAACACTGAAGCTTTCTTT. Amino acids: CAWSVGGLNTEAFF. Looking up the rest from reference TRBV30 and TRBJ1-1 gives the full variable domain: SQTIHQWPATLVQPVGSPLSLECTVEGTSNPNLYWYRQAAGRGLQLLFYSVGIGQISSEVPQNLSASRPQDRQFILSSKKLLLSDSGFYLCAWSVGGLNTEAFFGQGTRLTVV.

The CDR3, as DNA: TGTGCCAGCAGCTCCCCCTTAACTGACAGGGGCCCTCGGGCCACCTTC. Protein: CASSSPLTDRGPRATF. The gene calls are TRBV11-2 and TRBJ1-2; TRBD1 aligns across 8 bases. V dropped 4 bases and J dropped 13; count of bases not matched to a gene: 20. The CDR3 length is 16 residues. Germline V gene lookup returns CDR1 SGHAT and CDR2 FQNNGV.

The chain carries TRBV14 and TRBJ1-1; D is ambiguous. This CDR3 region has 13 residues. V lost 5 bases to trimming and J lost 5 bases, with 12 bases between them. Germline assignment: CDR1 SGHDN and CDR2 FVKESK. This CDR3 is CASSYGVGTEAFF. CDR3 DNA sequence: TGTGCCAGCAGCTACGGGGTAGGGACTGAAGCTTTCTTT.

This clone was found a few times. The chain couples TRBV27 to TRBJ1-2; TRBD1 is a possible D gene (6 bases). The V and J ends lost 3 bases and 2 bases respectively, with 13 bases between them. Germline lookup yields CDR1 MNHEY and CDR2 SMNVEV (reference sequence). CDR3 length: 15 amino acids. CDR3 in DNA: TGTGCCAGCAGTTTTCAGGCAGGGGTGAACTATGGCTACACCTTC. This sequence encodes CASSFQAGVNYGYTF.

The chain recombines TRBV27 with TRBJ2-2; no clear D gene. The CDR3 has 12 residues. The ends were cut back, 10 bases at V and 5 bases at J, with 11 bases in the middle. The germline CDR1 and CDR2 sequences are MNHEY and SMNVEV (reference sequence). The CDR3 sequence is CATESRTGELFF. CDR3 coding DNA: TGTGCCACAGAATCTCGGACCGGGGAGCTGTTTTTT.

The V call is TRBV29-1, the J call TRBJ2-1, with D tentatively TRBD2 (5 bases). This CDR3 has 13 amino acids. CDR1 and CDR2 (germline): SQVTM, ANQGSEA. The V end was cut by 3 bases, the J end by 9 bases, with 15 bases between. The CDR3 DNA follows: TGCAGCGTTGATCCCTCGGAGGCTCGTGAGCAGTTCTTC. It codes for CSVDPSEAREQFF.

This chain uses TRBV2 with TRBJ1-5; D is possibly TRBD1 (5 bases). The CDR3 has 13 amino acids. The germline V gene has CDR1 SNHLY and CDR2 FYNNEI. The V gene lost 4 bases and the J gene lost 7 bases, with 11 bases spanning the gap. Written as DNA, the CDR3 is TGTGCCAGCAGTGCGACAGATGGGCAGCCCCAGCATTTT. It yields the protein CASSATDGQPQHF.

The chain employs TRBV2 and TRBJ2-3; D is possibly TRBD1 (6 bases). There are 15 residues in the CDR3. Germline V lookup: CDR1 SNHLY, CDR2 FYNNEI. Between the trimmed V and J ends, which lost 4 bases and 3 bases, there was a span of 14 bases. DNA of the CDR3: TGTGCCAGCAGTGTGGGGGCTAGTGGAACAGATACGCAGTATTTT. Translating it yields CASSVGASGTDTQYF.

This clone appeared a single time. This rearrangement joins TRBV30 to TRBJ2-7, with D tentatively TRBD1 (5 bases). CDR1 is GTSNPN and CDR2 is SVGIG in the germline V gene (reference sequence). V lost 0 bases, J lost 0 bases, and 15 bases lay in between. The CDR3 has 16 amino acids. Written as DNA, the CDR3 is TGTGCCTGGAGTGTGGCTTCAGGGCTCCTCTCCTACGAGCAGTACTTC. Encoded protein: CAWSVASGLLSYEQYF.

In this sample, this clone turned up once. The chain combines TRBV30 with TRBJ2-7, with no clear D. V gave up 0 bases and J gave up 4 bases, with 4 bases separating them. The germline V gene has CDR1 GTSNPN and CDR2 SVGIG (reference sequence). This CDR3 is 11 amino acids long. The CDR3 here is CAWSVKYEQYF. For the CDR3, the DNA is TGTGCCTGGAGTGTAAAGTACGAGCAGTACTTC.

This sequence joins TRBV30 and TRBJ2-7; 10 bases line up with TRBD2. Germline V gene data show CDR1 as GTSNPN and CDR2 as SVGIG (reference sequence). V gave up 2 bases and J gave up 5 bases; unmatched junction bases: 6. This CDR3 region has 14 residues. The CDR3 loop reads CAWSPGTSVHEQYF. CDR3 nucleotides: TGTGCCTGGAGTCCCGGGACTAGCGTCCACGAGCAGTACTTC.

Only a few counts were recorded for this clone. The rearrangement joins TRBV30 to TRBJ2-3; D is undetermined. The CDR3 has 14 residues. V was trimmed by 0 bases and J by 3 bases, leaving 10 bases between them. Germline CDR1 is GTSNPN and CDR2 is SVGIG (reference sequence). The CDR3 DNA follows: TGTGCCTGGAGTGTCCTCGATAGGACAGATACGCAGTATTTT. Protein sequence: CAWSVLDRTDTQYF.

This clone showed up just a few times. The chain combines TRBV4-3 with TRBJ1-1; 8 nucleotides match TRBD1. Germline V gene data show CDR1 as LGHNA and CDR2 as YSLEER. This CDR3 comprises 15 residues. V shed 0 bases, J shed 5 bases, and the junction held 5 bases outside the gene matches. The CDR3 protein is CASSQDRTGRTEAFF. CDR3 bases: TGCGCCAGCAGCCAAGATAGGACAGGGAGGACTGAAGCTTTCTTT.

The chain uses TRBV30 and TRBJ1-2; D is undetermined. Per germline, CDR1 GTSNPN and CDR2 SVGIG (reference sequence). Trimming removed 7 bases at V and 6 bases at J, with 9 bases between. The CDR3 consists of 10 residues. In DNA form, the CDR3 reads TGTGCCTTTCGGACGGATGGCTACACCTTC. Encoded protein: CAFRTDGYTF.

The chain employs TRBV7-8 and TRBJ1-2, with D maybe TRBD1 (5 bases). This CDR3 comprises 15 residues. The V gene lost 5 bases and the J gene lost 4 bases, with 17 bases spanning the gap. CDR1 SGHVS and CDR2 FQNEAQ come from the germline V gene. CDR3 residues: CASSPNQGLGYGYTF. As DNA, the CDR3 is TGTGCCAGCAGCCCGAATCAGGGTTTGGGCTATGGCTACACCTTC.

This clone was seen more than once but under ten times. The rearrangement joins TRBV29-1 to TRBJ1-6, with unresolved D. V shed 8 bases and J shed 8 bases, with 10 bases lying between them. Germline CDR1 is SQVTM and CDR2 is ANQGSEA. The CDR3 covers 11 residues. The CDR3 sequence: CSPRVYSPLHF. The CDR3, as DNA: TGCAGCCCTAGGGTTTATTCACCCCTCCACTTT.

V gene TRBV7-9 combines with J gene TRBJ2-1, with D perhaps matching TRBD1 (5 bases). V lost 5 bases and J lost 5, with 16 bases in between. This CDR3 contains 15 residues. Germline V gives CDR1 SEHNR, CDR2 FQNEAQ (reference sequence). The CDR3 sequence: CASSRLDRLNNEQFF. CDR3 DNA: TGTGCCAGCAGCAGGCTTGACAGATTAAACAATGAGCAGTTCTTC.

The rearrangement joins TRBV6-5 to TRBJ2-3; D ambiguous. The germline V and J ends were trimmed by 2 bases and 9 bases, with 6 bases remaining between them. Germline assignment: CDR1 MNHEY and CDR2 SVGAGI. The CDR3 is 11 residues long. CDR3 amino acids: CASSYLETQYF. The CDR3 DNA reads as TGTGCCAGCAGTTACCTTGAGACGCAGTATTTT.

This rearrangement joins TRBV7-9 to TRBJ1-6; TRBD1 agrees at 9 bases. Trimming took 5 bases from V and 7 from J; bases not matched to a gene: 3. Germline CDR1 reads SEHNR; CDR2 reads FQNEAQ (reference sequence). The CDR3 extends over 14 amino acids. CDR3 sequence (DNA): TGTGCCAGCAGCAAGGGACAGGGAAATTCACCCCTCCACTTT. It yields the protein CASSKGQGNSPLHF.

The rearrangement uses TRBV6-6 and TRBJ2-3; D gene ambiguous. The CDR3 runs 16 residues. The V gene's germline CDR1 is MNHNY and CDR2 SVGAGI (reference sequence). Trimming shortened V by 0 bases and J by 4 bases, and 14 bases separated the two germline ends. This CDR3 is CASSYSSNKGPDTQYF. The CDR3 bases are TGTGCCAGCAGTTACTCGTCCAACAAAGGGCCAGATACGCAGTATTTT.

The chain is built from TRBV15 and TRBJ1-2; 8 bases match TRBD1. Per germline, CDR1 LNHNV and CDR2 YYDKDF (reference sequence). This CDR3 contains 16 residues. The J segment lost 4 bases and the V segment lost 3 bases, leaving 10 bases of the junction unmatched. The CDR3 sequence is CATSRARGQVGYGYTF. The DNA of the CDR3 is TGTGCCACCAGCAGGGCGCGGGGACAGGTGGGCTATGGCTACACCTTC.

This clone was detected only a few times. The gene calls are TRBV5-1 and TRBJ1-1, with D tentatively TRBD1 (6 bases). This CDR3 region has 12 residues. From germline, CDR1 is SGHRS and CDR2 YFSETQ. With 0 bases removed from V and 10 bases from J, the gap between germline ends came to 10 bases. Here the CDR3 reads CASSLGTAGAFF. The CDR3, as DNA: TGCGCCAGCAGCTTGGGGACAGCGGGAGCTTTCTTT.

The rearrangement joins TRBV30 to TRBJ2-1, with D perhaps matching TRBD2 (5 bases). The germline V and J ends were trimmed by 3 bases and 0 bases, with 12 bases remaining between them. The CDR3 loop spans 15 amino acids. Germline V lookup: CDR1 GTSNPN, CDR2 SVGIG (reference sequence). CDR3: CAWSFGESSYNEQFF. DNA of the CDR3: TGTGCCTGGAGCTTCGGGGAAAGCTCCTACAATGAGCAGTTCTTC.

CDR3 amino acids: CASSRAEPPFDEQYF. The DNA for the CDR3 is TGTGCCAGCAGCAGAGCGGAGCCCCCATTCGACGAGCAGTACTTC. The chain combines TRBV7-6 with TRBJ2-7, with D possibly being TRBD2 (5 bases). This CDR3 spans 15 amino acids. Trimming stripped 5 bases from V and 5 bases from J, with 19 bases between. In germline, CDR1 is SGHVS, CDR2 FNYEAQ.

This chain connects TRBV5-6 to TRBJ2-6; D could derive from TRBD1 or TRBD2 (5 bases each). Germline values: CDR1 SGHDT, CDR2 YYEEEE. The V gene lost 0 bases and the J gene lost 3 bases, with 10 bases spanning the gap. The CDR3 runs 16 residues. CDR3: CASSLALGVGANVLTF. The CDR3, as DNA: TGTGCCAGCAGCTTGGCCTTGGGGGTTGGGGCCAACGTCCTGACTTTC.

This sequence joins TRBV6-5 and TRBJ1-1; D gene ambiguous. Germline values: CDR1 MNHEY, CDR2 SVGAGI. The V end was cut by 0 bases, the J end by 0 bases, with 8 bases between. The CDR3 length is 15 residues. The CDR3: CASSYSRSLNTEAFF. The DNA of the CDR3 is TGTGCCAGCAGTTACTCGAGAAGTTTGAACACTGAAGCTTTCTTT.